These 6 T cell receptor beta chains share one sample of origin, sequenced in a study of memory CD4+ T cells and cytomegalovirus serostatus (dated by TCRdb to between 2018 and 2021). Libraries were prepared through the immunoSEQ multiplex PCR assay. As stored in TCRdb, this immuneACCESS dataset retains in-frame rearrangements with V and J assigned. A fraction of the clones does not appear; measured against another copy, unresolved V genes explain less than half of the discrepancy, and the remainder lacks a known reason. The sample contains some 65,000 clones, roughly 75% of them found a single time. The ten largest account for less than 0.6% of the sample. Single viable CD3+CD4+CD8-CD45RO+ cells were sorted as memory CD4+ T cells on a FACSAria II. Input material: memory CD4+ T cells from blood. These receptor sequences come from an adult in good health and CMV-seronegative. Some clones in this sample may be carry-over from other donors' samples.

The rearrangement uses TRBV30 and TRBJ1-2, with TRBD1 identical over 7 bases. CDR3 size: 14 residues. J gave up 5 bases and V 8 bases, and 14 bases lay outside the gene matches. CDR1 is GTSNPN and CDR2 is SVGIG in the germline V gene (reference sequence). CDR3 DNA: TGTGCCGGCACAGGGGTGGGGTCTTTGTATGGCTACACCTTC. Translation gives CAGTGVGSLYGYTF.

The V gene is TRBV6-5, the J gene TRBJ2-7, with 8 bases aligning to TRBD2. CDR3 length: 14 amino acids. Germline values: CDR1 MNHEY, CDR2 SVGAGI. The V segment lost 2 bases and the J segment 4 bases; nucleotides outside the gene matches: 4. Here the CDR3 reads CASSYAGGSYEQYF. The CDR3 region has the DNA TGTGCCAGCAGTTACGCGGGGGGCTCTTACGAGCAGTACTTC.

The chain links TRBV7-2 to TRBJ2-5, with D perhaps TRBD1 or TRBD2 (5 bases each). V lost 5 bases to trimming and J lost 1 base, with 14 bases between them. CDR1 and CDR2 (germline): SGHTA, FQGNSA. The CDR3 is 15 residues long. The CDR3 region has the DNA TGTGCCAGCAGCCTCCGGACGGGGACCCAAGAGACCCAGTACTTC. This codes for CASSLRTGTQETQYF.

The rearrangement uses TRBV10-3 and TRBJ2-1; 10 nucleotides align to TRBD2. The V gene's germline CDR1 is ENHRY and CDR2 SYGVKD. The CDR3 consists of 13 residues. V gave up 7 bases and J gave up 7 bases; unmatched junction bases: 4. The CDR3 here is CAITALAGNEQFF. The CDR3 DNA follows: TGTGCCATCACGGCACTAGCGGGGAATGAGCAGTTCTTC.

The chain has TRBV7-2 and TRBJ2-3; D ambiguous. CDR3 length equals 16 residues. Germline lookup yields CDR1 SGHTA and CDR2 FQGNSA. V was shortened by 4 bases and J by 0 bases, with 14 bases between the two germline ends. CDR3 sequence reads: CASSSRPQGSTDTQYF. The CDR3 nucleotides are TGTGCCAGCAGCTCCCGGCCCCAAGGTAGCACAGATACGCAGTATTTT.

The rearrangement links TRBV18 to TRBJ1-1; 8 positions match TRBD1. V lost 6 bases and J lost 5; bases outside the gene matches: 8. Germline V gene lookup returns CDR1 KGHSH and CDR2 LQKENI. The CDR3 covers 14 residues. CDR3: CASSQDRGRTEAFF. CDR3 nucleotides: TGTGCCAGCTCCCAAGACAGGGGAAGGACTGAAGCTTTCTTT.